The T cell receptor (beta chain) described here comes from a study of T cell responses to AZD1222 COVID-19 vaccine. Notes on the study in general: No day 14 peak samples; only post-peak repertoires were characterized. Within unmutated variant regions lay the reported targets of nearly half of spike-specific TCRs.

This clone has only one observation. Antigen unknown. V gave up 2 bases and J gave up 1 base; unmatched junction bases: 1. The CDR3 consists of 13 residues. CDR1 is GTSNPN, CDR2 SVGIG, per germline (reference sequence). The data were produced by immunoSEQ multiplex PCR, yet TCRdb's version contains in-frame clones alone and is incomplete. The top ten hold around 2.7% of the sample, which has approximately 99,000 clones, roughly nine tenths seen once. The sequence came from an adult in good health. The input for sequencing was peripheral blood, taken on day 0 of AZD1222 vaccination. V is TRBV30 and J is TRBJ2-7; 8 bases fit TRBD2. The CDR3 DNA follows: TGTGCCTGGAGTTCGGGAGGGTCCTACGAGCAGTACGTC. Encoded protein: CAWSSGGSYEQYV.